This note documents a single T cell receptor beta chain sequence. These data come from a study of shared clonotypes between healthy human individuals. Method: immunoSEQ multiplex PCR; TCRdb's copy keeps in-frame clones and lacks some. The sample has roughly 640,000 clones; roughly 70% are singletons. J was trimmed by 6 bases and V by 6 bases; bases with no gene match: 6. The CDR3 consists of 13 residues. Germline V lookup: CDR1 SGHDN, CDR2 FVKESK. The chain has TRBV14 and TRBJ2-7; TRBD1 agrees at 9 bases. This clonotype was sampled from a woman aged 30 to 39 in good health. Sequencing used memory CD4+ T cells sorted from blood. Subset indicated: CD45RA-negative fraction. The CDR3 nucleotides read TGTGCCAGCAGAGGGACAGGGTCTGGCGAGCAGTACTTC. Its translation: CASRGTGSGEQYF. The full variable domain, with the rest looked up from reference TRBV14 and TRBJ2-7, is EAGVTQFPSHSVIEKGQTVTLRCDPISGHDNLYWYRRVMGKEIKFLLHFVKESKQDESGMPNNRFLAERTGGTYSTLKVQPAELEDSGVYFCASRGTGSGEQYFGPGTRLTVT.